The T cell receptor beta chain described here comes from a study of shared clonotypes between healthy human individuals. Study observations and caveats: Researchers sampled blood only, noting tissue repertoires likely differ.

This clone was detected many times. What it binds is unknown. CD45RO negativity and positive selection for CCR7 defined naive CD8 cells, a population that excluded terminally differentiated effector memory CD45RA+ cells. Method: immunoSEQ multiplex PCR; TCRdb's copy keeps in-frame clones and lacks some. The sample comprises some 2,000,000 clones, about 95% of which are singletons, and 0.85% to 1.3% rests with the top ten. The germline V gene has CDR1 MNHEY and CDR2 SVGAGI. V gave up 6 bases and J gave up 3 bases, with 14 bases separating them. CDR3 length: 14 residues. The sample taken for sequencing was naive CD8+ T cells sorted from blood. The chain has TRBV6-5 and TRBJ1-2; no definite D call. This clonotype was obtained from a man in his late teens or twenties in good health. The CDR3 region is CASSPIQFHYGYTF. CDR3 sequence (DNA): TGTGCCAGCAGCCCGATCCAATTTCACTATGGCTACACCTTC.